Listed here are 21 T cell receptor beta chains from one sample, sequenced in a study of early T cells in non-severe SARS-CoV-2 infection. TCRdb reprocessed the 5' RACE reads with MiXCR, giving one entry per CDR3 protein. Among about 80,000 distinct CDR3 sequences listed, 9% to 13% were seen once. The sample comprised whole blood. Every receptor here comes from an adult who was a healthcare worker with PCR-confirmed SARS-CoV-2 infection or an uninfected control (not recorded which).

The rearrangement uses TRBV11-2 and TRBJ2-1; 10 nucleotides align to TRBD1. The germline gives CDR1 SGHAT, CDR2 FQNNGV. The CDR3 has 14 residues. Trimming took 5 bases from V and 8 from J; bases not matched to a gene: 6. The chain's CDR3 is CASSLRTGGYEQFF. CDR3 coding DNA: TGTGCCAGCAGCCTCAGGACAGGGGGGTATGAGCAGTTCTTC.

The rearrangement joins TRBV7-6 to TRBJ2-1; TRBD1 is a possible D gene (6 bases). The V gene lost 1 base and the J gene lost 14 bases, with 12 bases spanning the gap. Germline CDR1 and CDR2: SGHVS and FNYEAQ. The CDR3 is 12 residues long. The CDR3 nucleotides read TGTGCCAGCAGCTTAGACGGGAAGGGGGAGTTCTTC. It translates to CASSLDGKGEFF.

The chain carries TRBV7-2 and TRBJ2-2, with TRBD1 matching over 10 bases. The trim removed 3 bases at V and 1 base at J, leaving 14 bases unmatched. CDR3 length equals 20 residues. CDR1 SGHTA and CDR2 FQGNSA come from the germline V gene. This CDR3 reads CASSFPSPGQGWVNTGELFF. In DNA, the CDR3 is TGTGCCAGCAGCTTTCCCAGCCCGGGACAGGGGTGGGTGAACACCGGGGAGCTGTTTTTT. The full variable domain, with the rest looked up from reference TRBV7-2 and TRBJ2-2, is GAGVSQSPSNKVTEKGKDVELRCDPISGHTALYWYRQSLGQGLEFLIYFQGNSAPDKSGLPSDRFSAERTGGSVSTLTIQRTQQEDSAVYLCASSFPSPGQGWVNTGELFFGEGSRLTVL.

This rearrangement joins TRBV6-5 to TRBJ2-1; D possibly corresponds to TRBD1 (9 bases). This CDR3 spans 15 amino acids. Trimming took 6 bases from V and 5 from J, leaving 17 bases between them. From germline, CDR1 is MNHEY and CDR2 SVGAGI. The DNA of the CDR3 is TGTGCCAGCAGCCGCGGGGGGACAGGGAACAATGAGCAGTTCTTC. It is translated as CASSRGGTGNNEQFF.

The genes are TRBV28 and TRBJ1-1; D may be TRBD1 (6 bases). Per the germline V gene, CDR1 is MDHEN and CDR2 is SYDVKM. V lost 6 bases and J lost 12, with 20 bases in between. The CDR3 contains 13 residues. In DNA form, the CDR3 reads TGTGCCAGCAGCCGCCGAGGGGGGCTTCCGACTTTCTTT. It is translated as CASSRRGGLPTFF.

Many counts were recorded for this clonotype. This chain connects TRBV10-3 to TRBJ2-7; D might be TRBD2 (5 bases). CDR1 and CDR2 from the germline V gene are ENHRY and SYGVKD. The CDR3 runs 12 residues. Trimming removed 3 bases at V and 7 bases at J, with 10 bases between. The CDR3 loop reads CAISESTGEQYF. The DNA of the CDR3 is TGTGCCATCAGTGAATCGACGGGAGAGCAGTACTTC.

This clonotype occurred a few times. V usage is TRBV11-2 and J usage is TRBJ2-1, with D possibly TRBD2 on 6 matching bases. V was trimmed by 1 base and J by 11 bases, leaving 9 bases between them. The CDR3 totals 12 residues. Germline V gene sequence: CDR1 SGHAT, CDR2 FQNNGV. In DNA, the CDR3 is TGTGCCAGCAGCTTAGCCGGGACTCAGCAGTTCTTC. This sequence encodes CASSLAGTQQFF.

This clonotype appeared many times. The chain recombines TRBV5-4 with TRBJ2-1; D possibly matches TRBD1 or TRBD2 (5 bases each). The ends were cut back, 4 bases at V and 10 bases at J, with 15 bases in the middle. The CDR3 is made up of 13 amino acids. Germline assignment: CDR1 SGHNT and CDR2 YYREEE (reference sequence). DNA for the CDR3: TGTGCCAGCAGCATGGGACCGGCCCCCGAGCAGTTCTTC. Amino acids: CASSMGPAPEQFF.

The rearrangement uses TRBV6-1 and TRBJ1-5; TRBD1 is a possible D gene (5 bases). Germline values: CDR1 MNHNS, CDR2 SASEGT. V shed 0 bases and J shed 5 bases, with 8 bases lying between them. The CDR3 spans 14 residues. As DNA, the CDR3 is TGTGCCAGCAGTGAAGCCGGGACTGATCAGCCCCAGCATTTT. Its protein product is CASSEAGTDQPQHF.

The chain couples TRBV3-1 to TRBJ2-5, with D perhaps TRBD2 (6 bases). The CDR3 covers 16 residues. V lost 1 base and J 1 base, leaving 13 bases between the germline ends. Germline CDR1 reads LGHDT; CDR2 reads YNNKEL (reference sequence). The CDR3 sequence: CASSQVTGVGQETQYF. In DNA form, the CDR3 reads TGTGCCAGCAGCCAAGTCACGGGGGTTGGCCAAGAGACCCAGTACTTC.

This clonotype was detected a few times. The gene calls are TRBV30 and TRBJ2-2, with unresolved D. Trimming removed 0 bases from V and 2 bases from J, with 10 bases in between. CDR3 length: 15 amino acids. Germline loops: CDR1 GTSNPN, CDR2 SVGIG (reference sequence). The CDR3 DNA reads as TGTGCCTGGAGTGTTCAGGTCACAAACACCGGGGAGCTGTTTTTT. Its translation is CAWSVQVTNTGELFF.

This clonotype was found a few times. V usage is TRBV6-5 and J usage is TRBJ1-5, with 7 bases that match TRBD1. The germline CDR1 and CDR2 sequences are MNHEY and SVGAGI. This CDR3 has 14 amino acids. V trimming: 6 bases; J trimming: 1 base; junction bases outside the gene matches: 3. The CDR3 loop is CASSQTGSNQPQHF. The DNA for the CDR3 is TGTGCCAGCAGCCAGACAGGGAGCAATCAGCCCCAGCATTTT.

The J gene is TRBJ2-3, the V gene TRBV5-1; D remains unclear. The CDR3 is 14 amino acids. The V end was cut by 2 bases, the J end by 0 bases, with 7 bases between. Per germline, CDR1 SGHRS and CDR2 YFSETQ. CDR3 DNA sequence: TGCGCCAGCAGCTTTAAGCCTAGCACAGATACGCAGTATTTT. Its protein is CASSFKPSTDTQYF.

This clonotype was observed a few times. The chain carries TRBV29-1 and TRBJ2-5, with unresolved D. This CDR3 spans 11 amino acids. Germline lookup yields CDR1 SQVTM and CDR2 ANQGSEA. Trimming took 7 bases from V and 1 from J, leaving 7 bases between them. As DNA, the CDR3 is TGCAGCGGTAGCCGCCAAGAGACCCAGTACTTC. This translates into CSGSRQETQYF.

This clonotype appeared many times. This rearrangement joins TRBV6-5 to TRBJ2-1; the match to TRBD2 covers 12 bases. Germline values: CDR1 MNHEY, CDR2 SVGAGI. J gave up 6 bases and V 6 bases, and 15 bases lay outside the gene matches. The CDR3 runs to 18 residues. Written as DNA, the CDR3 is TGTGCCAGCAGCCAACTCTCCCTTGGACTAGCGGGGAGCAATGAGCAGTTCTTC. It yields the protein CASSQLSLGLAGSNEQFF.

This clonotype was picked up a small number of times. The rearrangement links TRBV6-2 or TRBV6-3 to TRBJ1-5; 8 bases agree with TRBD1. Germline V gene lookup returns CDR1 MNHEY and CDR2 SVGEGT. The CDR3 is 15 amino acids. J gave up 0 bases and V 4 bases, and 2 bases lay outside the gene matches. CDR3 residues: CASSSTGASNQPQHF. The CDR3 region has the DNA TGTGCCAGCAGTTCGACAGGGGCTAGCAATCAGCCCCAGCATTTT.

This clonotype was observed many times. The CDR3 loop reads CSVGLAFFTDTQYF. As DNA, the CDR3 is TGCAGCGTTGGTCTAGCGTTTTTCACAGATACGCAGTATTTT. The chain carries TRBV29-1 and TRBJ2-3; TRBD2 is a possible D gene (6 bases). CDR1 is SQVTM and CDR2 is ANQGSEA in the germline V gene. CDR3 size: 14 residues. V lost 4 bases, J lost 2 bases, and 13 bases lay in between.

This clonotype appeared many times. V and J are TRBV20-1 and TRBJ1-2; 11 bases line up with TRBD1. Germline V gives CDR1 DFQATT, CDR2 SNEGSKA (reference sequence). This CDR3 has 18 residues. V was clipped by 5 bases and J by 4 bases; unmatched bases: 18. The CDR3 DNA reads TGCAGTGCTGTAGGTTGGGGACAGGGGGACCCCCCAAGCTATGGCTACACCTTC. Its translation: CSAVGWGQGDPPSYGYTF.

In its sample, this clonotype was seen many times. The chain has TRBV7-2 and TRBJ2-3, with D maybe TRBD2 (5 bases). Per the germline V gene, CDR1 is SGHTA and CDR2 is FQGNSA. The CDR3 runs 13 residues. V lost 5 bases, J lost 4 bases, and 10 bases lay in between. CDR3 loop: CASSDAGADTQYF. The CDR3 nucleotides are TGTGCCAGCAGCGATGCCGGGGCAGATACGCAGTATTTT.

This clonotype was found many times. DNA of the CDR3: TGTGCCAGCAGTTACTGGGGTCGGACAGGGAGAGGAACCGGGGAGCTGTTTTTT. It yields the protein CASSYWGRTGRGTGELFF. The genes are TRBV6-2 or TRBV6-3 and TRBJ2-2, with TRBD1 matching 8 bases. V shed 1 base and J 5 bases; nucleotides not matched to a gene: 12. CDR3 length: 18 residues. CDR1 and CDR2 (germline): MNHEY, SVGEGT.

This clonotype was seen a handful of times. The rearrangement uses TRBV11-3 and TRBJ2-3, with 10 bases aligning to TRBD1. Germline CDR1 is SGHNT and CDR2 is YENEEA. Losses at the gene ends were 5 bases for V and 5 bases for J; bases not matched to a gene: 4. The CDR3 has 14 residues. CDR3 nucleotides: TGTGCCAGCAGCCTTCGGACAGGGGGAGATACGCAGTATTTT. This codes for CASSLRTGGDTQYF.